This TCR beta chain was identified during a study of control samples from healthy donors and cancer patients. The CDR3 has 16 amino acids. Germline loops: CDR1 LGHNA, CDR2 YNFKEQ. Trimming at V came to 5 bases and at J to 6 bases, leaving 12 bases not matched to a gene. Some clones are missing from TCRdb's copy, which holds only in-frame ones; the method was immunoSEQ multiplex PCR. The sample contains some 120,000 clones, just under 95% of which appear only once. This clonotype was sampled from a man aged 25-45 years in good health. The chain links TRBV4-2 to TRBJ2-3, with TRBD1 identical over 9 bases. The sequenced sample consisted of blood. CDR3 residues: CASSLRTQGASDTQYF. In DNA form, the CDR3 reads TGTGCCAGCAGCTTAAGGACACAGGGGGCAAGTGATACGCAGTATTTT.